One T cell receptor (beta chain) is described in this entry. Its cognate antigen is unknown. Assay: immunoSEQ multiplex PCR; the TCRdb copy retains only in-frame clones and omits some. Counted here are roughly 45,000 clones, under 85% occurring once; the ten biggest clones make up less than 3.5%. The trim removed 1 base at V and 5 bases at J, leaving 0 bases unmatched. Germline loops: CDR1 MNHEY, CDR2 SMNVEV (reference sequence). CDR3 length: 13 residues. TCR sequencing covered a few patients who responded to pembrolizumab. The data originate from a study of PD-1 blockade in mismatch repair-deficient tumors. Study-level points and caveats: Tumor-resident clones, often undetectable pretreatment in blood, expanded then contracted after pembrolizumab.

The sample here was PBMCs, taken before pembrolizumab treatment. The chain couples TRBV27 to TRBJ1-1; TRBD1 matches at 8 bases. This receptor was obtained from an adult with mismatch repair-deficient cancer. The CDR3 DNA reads TGTGCCAGCAGTTTATACAGGGGGACTGAAGCTTTCTTT. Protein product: CASSLYRGTEAFF.